This record looks at one T cell receptor beta chain sequence and its context. Its antigen is unknown. Nothing much larger sits one base from this clone, and base qualities are not available. The sample is drawn from a study of OX40 agonist ivuxolimab in advanced cancers. In terms of the full investigation: Ivuxolimab was a fully human IgG2 agonistic monoclonal antibody targeting the costimulatory receptor OX40 (CD134). Intravenous ivuxolimab was administered to patients every 2 weeks at six dose levels: 0.01, 0.1, 0.3, 1.5, 3 and 10 mg/kg. Of the roughly 52 patients in dose escalation, 19 had hepatocellular carcinoma, approximately 15 had melanoma, 9 had renal cell carcinoma and 9 had head and neck cancer. A male proportion of 70% to 90% and a mean age of around 60 years, ranging from about 23 to 90, were recorded for the dose-escalation cohort. Patients were allowed to have had prior anti-PD-1, anti-PD-L1 or anti-CTLA-4 therapy, and roughly 40% of the dose-escalation patients had been treated with checkpoint inhibitors. Three dose-escalation patients achieved partial responses, one with hepatocellular carcinoma and two with cutaneous melanoma. Peripheral TCRbeta sequencing aimed to test whether ivuxolimab altered TCR sequence diversity and caused clonal T-cell expansion. The monotherapy dose-escalation portion (N ≈ 55 patients) of the phase I ivuxolimab trial is reported in the paper.

The trial excluded patients who had a history of autoimmune disease or who were on systemic immunosuppression. Peripheral blood for TCR sequencing was drawn from every dose cohort at baseline, at cycle 4 day 1 and at cycle 7 day 1. Samples came from an open-label, multicenter, first-in-human phase I dose-escalation trial of ivuxolimab. The trial enrolled adults with locally advanced or metastatic head and neck squamous cell, hepatocellular, melanoma or renal cell carcinoma. Before TCR sequencing, CD4+ T cells and CD8+ T cells were sorted from peripheral blood as separate populations. Broader findings and caveats from the paper: Low levels of normalized T-cell clonal expansion were also seen in some patients who did not respond. After ivuxolimab, more expanded clones were found on average in CD8+ T cells than in CD4+ T cells. Antigen specificity was not determined for the clonally expanded peripheral T cells. At doses of 0.1 to 3.0 mg/kg, clonal expansion of both CD4+ and CD8+ T cells in blood was seen between baseline and week 6. In partial responders in the 0.1-3.0 mg/kg groups, normalized peripheral clonal expansion was found to be among the lowest, especially among CD8+ T cells.

The CDR3 goes from the cysteine to the phenylalanine over 15 residues. The CDR3 DNA has 45 bases and is translated from base 1. CDR1 and CDR2 were assigned from the germline V gene as SGDLS and YYNGEE. Trimming takes 4 bases off V and 2 bases off J; junction bases not matched to a gene: 7. To sequence the TCRbeta CDR3 region, genomic DNA was isolated from the sorted cells. The immunoSEQ Assay was used for sequencing of TCRbeta CDR3 regions. The clones in this table, taken by TCRdb from immuneACCESS, are in-frame only. Not every clone is retained; where verified, under half of the shortfall comes from an unresolved V gene, and the cause of the rest is unknown. The sample table contains more than 80,000 clones; only one count was recorded for 90% to 95% of them. The ten largest clones take up about 0.3% of the sample.

The receptor's source is an adult with an advanced solid tumor such as melanoma, head and neck, liver or kidney cancer. The V and J segments used are TRBV9 and TRBJ2-3; the junction holds 7 bases that match TRBD1. Sequencing was performed on CD4+ or CD8+ T cells sorted from blood, taken in a trial of the OX40 agonist ivuxolimab. The DNA sequence is given as TGTGCCAGCAGCCGCCGGACAGGAGACACAGATACGCAGTATTTT. It encodes CASSRRTGDTDTQYF.